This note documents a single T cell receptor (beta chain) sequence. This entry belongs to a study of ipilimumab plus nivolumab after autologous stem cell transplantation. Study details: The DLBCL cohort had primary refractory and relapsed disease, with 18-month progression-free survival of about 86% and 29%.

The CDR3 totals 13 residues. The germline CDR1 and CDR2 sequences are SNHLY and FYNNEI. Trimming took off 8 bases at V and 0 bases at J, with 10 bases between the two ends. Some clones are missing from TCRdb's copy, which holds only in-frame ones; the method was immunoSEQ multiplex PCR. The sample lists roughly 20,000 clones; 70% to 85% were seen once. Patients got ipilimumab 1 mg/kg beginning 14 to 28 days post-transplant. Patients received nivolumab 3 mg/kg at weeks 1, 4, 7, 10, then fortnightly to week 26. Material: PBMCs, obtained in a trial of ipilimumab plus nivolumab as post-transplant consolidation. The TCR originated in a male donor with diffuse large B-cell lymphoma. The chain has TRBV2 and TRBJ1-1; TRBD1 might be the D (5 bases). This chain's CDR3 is CASGGRVNTEAFF. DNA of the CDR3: TGTGCCAGCGGGGGACGAGTGAACACTGAAGCTTTCTTT.